This T cell receptor (beta chain) was sequenced during a study of cytomegalovirus exposure and HLA in healthy donors. On the study more broadly: Among over 350 genotyped donors, approximately 80% fell in the Caucasian-associated ancestry cluster. Overall study findings and caveats: Presence/absence analyses supposed approximately even sequencing depth among donors. Rarity marked most TCR sequences, yet some public TCRs occurred in many donors.

On this clone itself: Its antigen remains unknown.

The V and J ends lost 1 base and 0 bases respectively, with 13 bases between them. The CDR3 is made up of 17 amino acids. Germline CDR1 and CDR2: LGHNA and YSLEER. Primers: 60 Vbeta forward and 13 Jbeta reverse. TCRdb's table, derived via immunoSEQ multiplex PCR, lists solely in-frame clones and lacks some. The sample lists about 120,000 clones, about 15% occurring once. V is TRBV4-3 and J is TRBJ2-1; D possibly corresponds to TRBD1 (5 bases). The sequence was obtained from a female donor in good health and CMV-seropositive. Sequences were obtained from PBMCs. For the CDR3, the DNA is TGCGCCAGCAGCCAAGGAAAGGGGTCAAGCTCCTACAATGAGCAGTTCTTC. It yields the protein CASSQGKGSSSYNEQFF.